Presented here are 13 T cell receptor beta chains from one specimen sequenced in a study of response to subunit inactivated influenza vaccine. TCRdb reprocessed the RT-PCR reads with MiXCR, giving one entry per CDR3 protein. This sample yields roughly 620,000 distinct CDR3 sequences, of which approximately 11% are seen a single time; 9.5% to 12% belongs to the top ten. In addition, the sample was reused for a study of T cells expressing NK-cell markers. That report notes: What made the TCR beta cDNA was 5'RACE template switching with UMIs.

Sequencing used PBMCs from blood, obtained on the day of vaccination. Receptors were obtained from a man in his fifties or sixties who received an inactivated influenza vaccine.

The chain joins TRBV5-1 to TRBJ2-1; 8 bases map to TRBD2. This CDR3 region has 14 residues. Per germline, CDR1 SGHRS and CDR2 YFSETQ. With 0 bases clipped from V and 10 bases from J, the junction kept 6 bases outside the gene matches. For the CDR3, the DNA is TGCGCCAGCAGCTTGGACGGGAGGGCCAACGAGCAGTTCTTC. Translated, it gives CASSLDGRANEQFF. The full variable domain, rest sourced from reference TRBV5-1 and TRBJ2-1, is KAGVTQTPRYLIKTRGQQVTLSCSPISGHRSVSWYQQTPGQGLQFLFEYFSETQRNKGNFPGRFSGRQFSNSRSEMNVSTLELGDSALYLCASSLDGRANEQFFGPGTRLTVL.

The chain is built from TRBV7-2 and TRBJ2-3; D not resolved. V was pared by 1 base and J by 6 bases, with 14 bases between. This CDR3 comprises 15 residues. Germline values: CDR1 SGHTA, CDR2 FQGNSA. DNA of the CDR3: TGTGCCAGCAGCTTAGATGGGGTCAGGCCGGATACGCAGTATTTT. This encodes CASSLDGVRPDTQYF.

This clonotype was picked up a small number of times. The V call is TRBV5-1, the J call TRBJ2-1; D may match TRBD1 or TRBD2 (6 bases each). Germline values: CDR1 SGHRS, CDR2 YFSETQ. V gave up 6 bases and J gave up 5 bases, with 27 bases separating them. The CDR3 contains 18 residues. The CDR3 loop is CASTTIPGGLYTHNEQFF. Written as DNA, the CDR3 is TGCGCCAGCACCACCATCCCCGGGGGCCTCTACACCCACAATGAGCAGTTCTTC.

CDR3 loop: CAISGTAYGYTF. CDR3 nucleotides: TGTGCCATCAGCGGGACAGCCTATGGCTACACCTTC. This sequence joins TRBV10-3 and TRBJ1-2, with TRBD1 matching 7 bases. Germline V lookup: CDR1 ENHRY, CDR2 SYGVKD. The CDR3 totals 12 residues. With V trimmed by 6 bases and J by 4 bases, 2 bases remained unmatched.

This clonotype turned up a few times. The CDR3 bases are TGTGCCAGCAGCTTTTCCGCGGGACTCCTCACAGATACGCAGTATTTT. It encodes CASSFSAGLLTDTQYF. The rearrangement uses TRBV7-2 and TRBJ2-3, with D tentatively TRBD2 (6 bases). Germline CDR1 reads SGHTA; CDR2 reads FQGNSA. V lost 3 bases to trimming and J lost 2 bases, with 15 bases between them. The CDR3 has 16 residues.

This clonotype was counted only a few times. This chain uses TRBV6-2 or TRBV6-3 with TRBJ1-1; D unclear. Germline loops: CDR1 MNHEY, CDR2 SVGEGT. The CDR3 totals 13 residues. V was pared by 2 bases and J by 6 bases, with 10 bases between. The CDR3 spells CASSYPTGAEAFF. The DNA for the CDR3 is TGTGCCAGCAGTTACCCGACCGGCGCTGAAGCTTTCTTT.

V gene TRBV28 combines with J gene TRBJ2-3; tentatively, D is TRBD2 (6 bases). V dropped 4 bases and J dropped 2 bases, with 13 bases sitting between them. CDR1 is MDHEN and CDR2 is SYDVKM in the germline V gene. The CDR3 loop spans 15 amino acids. CDR3 bases: TGTGCCAGCAGTTCCGGAGGAGGGACCACAGATACGCAGTATTTT. This gives the protein CASSSGGGTTDTQYF.

This clonotype came up a few times. V is TRBV24-1 and J is TRBJ2-3; perhaps TRBD1 as D (5 bases). Between the trimmed V and J ends, which lost 6 bases and 1 base, there was a span of 13 bases. Germline CDR1 reads KGHDR; CDR2 reads SFDVKD. The CDR3 loop spans 15 amino acids. The chain's CDR3 is CATSWTRSGTDTQYF. The CDR3 DNA reads as TGTGCCACCAGTTGGACAAGAAGCGGCACAGATACGCAGTATTTT.

This chain links TRBV5-1 with TRBJ1-6, with no clear D. Germline loops: CDR1 SGHRS, CDR2 YFSETQ. This CDR3 has 16 amino acids. V was pared by 0 bases and J by 8 bases, with 15 bases between. CDR3 in DNA: TGCGCCAGCAGCTTGGGGGCCCCGACGTGGGATTCACCCCTCCACTTT. It encodes CASSLGAPTWDSPLHF.

This clonotype has a handful of counts. The chain is built from TRBV4-2 and TRBJ2-3, with D tentatively TRBD1 or TRBD2 (5 bases each). The germline gives CDR1 LGHNA, CDR2 YNFKEQ. The CDR3 runs 16 residues. Trimming stripped 0 bases from V and 1 base from J, with 11 bases between. CDR3 region: CASSQDGGWGTDTQYF. CDR3 DNA: TGTGCCAGCAGCCAAGATGGGGGTTGGGGCACAGATACGCAGTATTTT.

Only a few counts were recorded for this clonotype. The chain employs TRBV18 and TRBJ2-7; 9 bases agree with TRBD2. The V and J ends lost 0 bases and 4 bases, in that order; junction bases with no gene match: 4. Germline V gene data show CDR1 as KGHSH and CDR2 as LQKENI. This CDR3 has 15 amino acids. This chain's CDR3 is CASSPPGLAIYEQYF. CDR3 coding DNA: TGTGCCAGCTCACCACCGGGACTAGCAATATACGAGCAGTACTTC. Looking up the rest from reference TRBV18 and TRBJ2-7 gives the full variable domain: NAGVMQNPRHLVRRRGQEARLRCSPMKGHSHVYWYRQLPEEGLKFMVYLQKENIIDESGMPKERFSAEFPKEGPSILRIQQVVRGDSAAYFCASSPPGLAIYEQYFGPGTRLTVT.

Here the CDR3 DNA reads TGCGCCAGCAGCTCCCGACTAGCGGGGGACCCCTACAATGAGCAGTTCTTC. Its protein product is CASSSRLAGDPYNEQFF. The rearrangement joins TRBV4-3 to TRBJ2-1; TRBD2 matches at 12 bases. V was clipped by 5 bases and J by 2 bases; unmatched bases: 7. The CDR3 runs 17 residues. Germline V gives CDR1 LGHNA, CDR2 YSLEER.

This clonotype was counted between two and nine times. The chain employs TRBV29-1 and TRBJ2-7; the D gene is possibly TRBD2 (6 bases). The V end lost 6 bases, the J end lost 0 bases, and 18 bases lay between the germline ends. Germline V gene sequence: CDR1 SQVTM, CDR2 ANQGSEA. The CDR3 extends over 15 amino acids. The CDR3: CSVQLPIGSSYEQYF. The CDR3 DNA reads as TGCAGCGTCCAGTTGCCAATCGGGAGCTCCTACGAGCAGTACTTC.